Below, 25 T cell receptor beta chains from the same sample are listed, as sequenced in a study of immune evolution from preneoplasia to lung adenocarcinoma. Sequencing was performed with immunoSEQ multiplex PCR; in TCRdb, only in-frame clones are kept and a portion is missing. The sample lists approximately 2,500 clones, approximately 79% seen once, with 4.5% to 5% in the top ten. Sequenced sample: FFPE invasive lung adenocarcinoma tissue. The receptors shown here come from a person aged 65 to 85 with invasive lung adenocarcinoma.

The genes are TRBV9 and TRBJ1-1; 10 nucleotides align to TRBD1. Germline CDR1 SGDLS, CDR2 YYNGEE. The V gene end was trimmed by 2 bases and the J gene end by 8 bases; junction bases not matched to a gene: 12. CDR3 length: 16 amino acids. The CDR3 nucleotides are TGTGCCAGCAGCGTCCGAGACAGGGGGCGAGGTGAAGAAGCTTTCTTT. It specifies CASSVRDRGRGEEAFF.

The chain joins TRBV5-1 to TRBJ2-1; D is unresolved. This CDR3 spans 17 amino acids. CDR1 and CDR2 from the germline V gene are SGHRS and YFSETQ. Trimming took off 4 bases at V and 6 bases at J, with 23 bases between the two ends. CDR3 sequence: CASSPAGRTYGANEQFF. CDR3 in DNA: TGCGCCAGCAGCCCGGCTGGTCGGACCTACGGCGCCAATGAGCAGTTCTTC.

The chain recombines TRBV5-1 with TRBJ2-1; tentatively, D is TRBD1 or TRBD2 (7 bases each). This CDR3 comprises 15 residues. Germline CDR1 and CDR2: SGHRS and YFSETQ. V was trimmed by 7 bases and J by 0 bases, leaving 14 bases between them. CDR3 sequence: CASGGDRSSYNEQFF. Here the CDR3 DNA reads TGCGCCAGCGGGGGGGACAGAAGCTCCTACAATGAGCAGTTCTTC.

The V call is TRBV11-3, the J call TRBJ2-5, with a weak D call TRBD2 (5 bases). In germline, CDR1 is SGHNT, CDR2 YENEEA. This CDR3 spans 13 amino acids. Trimming cost V 5 bases and J 2 bases, with 9 bases left between them. The CDR3 DNA reads as TGTGCCAGCAGCCCAGCGGAGCAAGAGACCCAGTACTTC. This gives the protein CASSPAEQETQYF.

The genes are TRBV9 and TRBJ2-3; 11 positions match TRBD1. The CDR3 extends over 15 amino acids. CDR1 and CDR2 from the germline V gene are SGDLS and YYNGEE. Trimming at V came to 4 bases and at J to 4 bases, leaving 5 bases not matched to a gene. The CDR3 is CASSPGDRGSDTQYF. The CDR3 DNA reads TGTGCCAGCAGCCCGGGGGACAGGGGGTCAGATACGCAGTATTTT.

V gene TRBV28 combines with J gene TRBJ2-5; tentatively, D is TRBD2 (6 bases). Germline V CDR1 and CDR2: MDHEN, SYDVKM. This CDR3 is 15 amino acids long. Deletions cut 1 base from V and 2 bases from J, with 11 bases between. CDR3 amino acids: CASSLFGTVQETQYF. As DNA, the CDR3 is TGTGCCAGCAGTTTATTTGGGACTGTACAAGAGACCCAGTACTTC.

The chain is built from TRBV19 and TRBJ2-5; D may be TRBD1 or TRBD2 (5 bases each). This CDR3 is 15 amino acids long. Germline assignment: CDR1 LNHDA and CDR2 SQIVND (reference sequence). V gave up 3 bases and J gave up 2 bases, with 13 bases separating them. The chain's CDR3 is CASSMAPGAQETQYF. The CDR3 nucleotides are TGTGCCAGTAGTATGGCCCCCGGGGCACAAGAGACCCAGTACTTC.

V gene TRBV4-3 combines with J gene TRBJ2-4; D gene unclear. The ends were cut back, 1 base at V and 2 bases at J, with 9 bases in the middle. Germline V gives CDR1 LGHNA, CDR2 YSLEER. The CDR3 has 15 residues. The CDR3 bases are TGCGCCAGCAGCCAAGTTAAAGCCCCCAAAAACATTCAGTACTTC. Translating it yields CASSQVKAPKNIQYF.

V gene TRBV5-4 combines with J gene TRBJ2-3; 11 positions match TRBD2. CDR1 and CDR2 (germline): SGHNT, YYREEE (reference sequence). The length of the CDR3 is 16 residues. V shed 7 bases, J shed 2 bases, and the junction held 9 bases outside the gene matches. This CDR3 is CASAPGLAAFTDTQYF. Written as DNA, the CDR3 is TGTGCCAGCGCTCCGGGACTAGCGGCTTTCACAGATACGCAGTATTTT. Full variable domain (remainder filled in from reference TRBV5-4 and TRBJ2-3): ETGVTQSPTHLIKTRGQQVTLRCSSQSGHNTVSWYQQALGQGPQFIFQYYREEENGRGNFPPRFSGLQFPNYSSELNVNALELDDSALYLCASAPGLAAFTDTQYFGPGTRLTVL.

The table lists this clone with a count of one. This rearrangement joins TRBV4-3 to TRBJ2-6; the D gene is possibly TRBD1 (5 bases). Trimming shortened V by 0 bases and J by 12 bases, and 15 bases separated the two germline ends. Germline V gene lookup returns CDR1 LGHNA and CDR2 YSLEER. This CDR3 is built from 15 residues. CDR3 coding DNA: TGCGCCAGCAGCCAAGAGACAGCCCAATCCCGCGTCCTGACTTTC. Residues: CASSQETAQSRVLTF.

Of note for this clone: Relative to the germline gene, one junction end is altered; a read error may explain this. The V and J genes are TRBV7-2 and TRBJ1-2, with no clear D. This CDR3 has 13 residues. From germline, CDR1 is SGHTA and CDR2 FQGNSA. The CDR3 DNA reads as TGTGCCAGCGGCTTCAGAGGGAGCTATGGCTACACCTTC. It yields the protein CASGFRGSYGYTF.

CDR3 nucleotide sequence: TGTGCCATCAACCGGGACGGGAACACCGGGGAGCTGTTTTTT. This translates into CAINRDGNTGELFF. This sequence joins TRBV10-3 and TRBJ2-2; possibly TRBD1 or TRBD2 for D (5 bases each). From germline, CDR1 is ENHRY and CDR2 SYGVKD. This CDR3 has 14 amino acids. V lost 7 bases and J 1 base, leaving 10 bases between the germline ends.

The rearrangement joins TRBV30 to TRBJ2-7; 14 bases map to TRBD2. Germline trimming cut 0 bases from V and 6 bases from J; bases unmatched to any gene: 1. The CDR3 sequence is 14 residues long. CDR1 and CDR2 from the germline V gene are GTSNPN and SVGIG (reference sequence). The chain's CDR3 is CAWSVGTSGGEQYF. The CDR3 region has the DNA TGTGCCTGGAGTGTAGGGACTAGCGGGGGCGAGCAGTACTTC.

The chain joins TRBV7-2 to TRBJ1-2; D ambiguous. V lost 5 bases, J lost 2 bases, and 9 bases lay in between. The germline V gene encodes CDR1 SGHTA and CDR2 FQGNSA. The CDR3 runs to 13 residues. CDR3 amino acids: CASSPTHNYGYTF. The CDR3 region has the DNA TGTGCCAGCAGCCCAACACACAACTATGGCTACACCTTC. Full variable domain (outside the CDR3, taken from reference TRBV7-2 and TRBJ1-2): GAGVSQSPSNKVTEKGKDVELRCDPISGHTALYWYRQSLGQGLEFLIYFQGNSAPDKSGLPSDRFSAERTGGSVSTLTIQRTQQEDSAVYLCASSPTHNYGYTFGSGTRLTVV.

The chain uses TRBV9 and TRBJ2-3, with 7 bases lining up with TRBD2. With V trimmed by 0 bases and J by 2 bases, 3 bases remained unmatched. Germline V gene lookup returns CDR1 SGDLS and CDR2 YYNGEE. CDR3 length: 15 residues. The CDR3 here is CASSVAAGDTDTQYF. CDR3 nucleotides: TGTGCCAGCAGCGTAGCTGCGGGGGACACAGATACGCAGTATTTT.

The V call is TRBV20-1, the J call TRBJ2-3; D is unclear. The length of the CDR3 is 10 residues. Looked up from germline, CDR1 is DFQATT and CDR2 is SNEGSKA (reference sequence). V shed 6 bases and J shed 6 bases, with 7 bases lying between them. CDR3 residues: CSATRDTQYF. Here the CDR3 DNA reads TGCAGTGCCACTCGGGATACGCAGTATTTT.

This clone was recorded only once. V is TRBV9 and J is TRBJ2-1, with D perhaps TRBD1 or TRBD2 (5 bases each). V lost 6 bases and J lost 0, with 13 bases in between. The CDR3 is 15 amino acids. CDR1 and CDR2 from the germline V gene are SGDLS and YYNGEE. The CDR3 is CASNPWGSSYNEQFF. The CDR3 nucleotides are TGTGCCAGCAACCCGTGGGGGAGCTCCTACAATGAGCAGTTCTTC.

The chain recombines TRBV7-8 with TRBJ2-4; D unclear. This CDR3 is built from 14 residues. Germline loops: CDR1 SGHVS, CDR2 FQNEAQ. V shed 1 base and J shed 2 bases, with 6 bases lying between them. The DNA for the CDR3 is TGTGCCAGCAGCTTAGACGAGACCAAAAACATTCAGTACTTC. Its protein is CASSLDETKNIQYF.

V gene TRBV7-8 combines with J gene TRBJ2-1, with 11 bases that match TRBD2. The CDR3 sequence is 16 residues long. Per the germline V gene, CDR1 is SGHVS and CDR2 is FQNEAQ. V shed 5 bases, J shed 6 bases, and the junction held 9 bases outside the gene matches. CDR3 in amino acids: CASSPPGLAASNEQFF. The CDR3 DNA reads TGTGCCAGCAGCCCGCCGGGACTAGCGGCGTCCAATGAGCAGTTCTTC.

The J gene is TRBJ2-2, the V gene TRBV25-1, with TRBD1 matching 7 bases. This CDR3 is built from 14 residues. In germline, CDR1 is MGHDK, CDR2 SYGVNS. V lost 6 bases and J lost 1; bases outside the gene matches: 2. The CDR3, as DNA: TGTGCCAGCAGCGGGACAGAGAACACCGGGGAGCTGTTTTTT. It specifies CASSGTENTGELFF.

The chain joins TRBV7-2 to TRBJ2-1; perhaps TRBD1 as D (5 bases). Germline V lookup: CDR1 SGHTA, CDR2 FQGNSA. Trimming left V 5 bases short and J 10 bases short, with 27 bases between. The CDR3 contains 17 residues. CDR3 bases: TGTGCCAGCAGCCCCCAGGTGGGGCGGAGCCTACAATCGGAGCAGTTCTTC. It codes for CASSPQVGRSLQSEQFF.

The chain recombines TRBV10-1 with TRBJ1-4; D gene unclear. Germline CDR1 and CDR2: WNHNN and SYGVQD (reference sequence). The CDR3 is 15 residues long. V was pared by 0 bases and J by 0 bases, with 5 bases between. The CDR3 reads CASSESRTTNEKLFF. The CDR3 bases are TGCGCCAGCAGTGAGTCCAGGACAACTAATGAAAAACTGTTTTTT.

The rearrangement links TRBV11-3 to TRBJ2-1; the D gene is possibly TRBD2 (5 bases). Trimming left V 1 base short and J 7 bases short, with 14 bases between. In germline, CDR1 is SGHNT, CDR2 YENEEA. The CDR3 spans 15 residues. The CDR3 protein is CASSLGLATDNEQFF. CDR3 nucleotide sequence: TGTGCCAGCAGCTTAGGTTTAGCGACTGATAATGAGCAGTTCTTC.

The V and J genes are TRBV14 and TRBJ2-7; possible D gene TRBD2, 7 bases. The CDR3 has 14 residues. Germline V gives CDR1 SGHDN, CDR2 FVKESK. Trimming shortened V by 0 bases and J by 9 bases, and 15 bases separated the two germline ends. The CDR3 sequence: CASSQDRGGSGQYF. CDR3 DNA sequence: TGTGCCAGCAGCCAAGACAGGGGAGGGAGCGGGCAGTACTTC.

This chain connects TRBV7-9 to TRBJ1-4, with a possible D match to TRBD1 (5 bases). Germline V lookup: CDR1 SEHNR, CDR2 FQNEAQ (reference sequence). V lost 4 bases and J lost 1, with 10 bases in between. The CDR3 is 15 amino acids. CDR3 amino acids: CASSSQGRTNEKLFF. The CDR3 DNA follows: TGTGCCAGCAGCTCCCAGGGTAGAACTAATGAAAAACTGTTTTTT. Full variable domain (outside the CDR3, taken from reference TRBV7-9 and TRBJ1-4): DTGVSQNPRHKITKRGQNVTFRCDPISEHNRLYWYRQTLGQGPEFLTYFQNEAQLEKSRLLSDRFSAERPKGSFSTLEIQRTEQGDSAMYLCASSSQGRTNEKLFFGSGTQLSVL.